Below, 2 T cell receptor beta chains from the same sample are listed, as sequenced in a study of T cell responses to AZD1222 COVID-19 vaccine. Clones were read by immunoSEQ multiplex PCR, and TCRdb kept only the in-frame ones, dropping some. The sample lists about 150,000 clones; around 89% were seen once. This specimen was peripheral blood, taken on day 0 of AZD1222 vaccination. Source of these receptors: an adult in good health.

CDR3 sequence: CASSEGQNLLNTEAFF. The CDR3 nucleotides read TGCGCCAGCAGCGAGGGACAGAACCTTCTGAACACTGAAGCTTTCTTT. The chain links TRBV5-1 to TRBJ1-1; 7 nucleotides agree with TRBD1. J lost 0 bases, V lost 4 bases, and 9 bases had no gene match. CDR1 is SGHRS and CDR2 is YFSETQ in the germline V gene. This CDR3 comprises 16 residues.

This chain links TRBV28 with TRBJ2-2, with D possibly TRBD2 on 6 matching bases. Trimming left V 5 bases short and J 2 bases short, with 15 bases between. CDR1 MDHEN and CDR2 SYDVKM come from the germline V gene. This CDR3 has 16 residues. The CDR3 here is CASSLGGRPNTGELFF. The CDR3 coding sequence is TGTGCCAGCAGTCTGGGAGGCCGTCCAAACACCGGGGAGCTGTTTTTT.